This T cell receptor beta chain came from a study of cytomegalovirus exposure and HLA in healthy donors. Study-wide results and caveats: Indistinguishability led to the exclusion of some V segments, TRBV6-2 and TRBV6-3 included. A list of 150 to 200 TCR beta chains associated with cytomegalovirus was given. Analyses of presence/absence relied on an assumption of roughly uniform sequencing depth across donors.

The study ran its PCR with 60 Vbeta and 13 Jbeta primers. TCRdb's copy holds only in-frame clones and misses some; the assay was immunoSEQ multiplex PCR. The profile shows approximately 130,000 clones, more than 60% of them singletons. This CDR3 spans 13 amino acids. Germline V lookup: CDR1 SGDLS, CDR2 YYNGEE. The V and J ends lost 0 bases and 7 bases respectively, with 11 bases between them. Points on this clone: The antigen is unknown.

This clonotype was obtained from a man younger than 40 in good health and CMV-seronegative. Material for sequencing was PBMCs. The chain is built from TRBV9 and TRBJ2-7; perhaps TRBD2 as D (5 bases). The CDR3 DNA reads as TGTGCCAGCAGCGTAGAAACTAGTCGGGAGCAGTACTTC. Translating it yields CASSVETSREQYF.